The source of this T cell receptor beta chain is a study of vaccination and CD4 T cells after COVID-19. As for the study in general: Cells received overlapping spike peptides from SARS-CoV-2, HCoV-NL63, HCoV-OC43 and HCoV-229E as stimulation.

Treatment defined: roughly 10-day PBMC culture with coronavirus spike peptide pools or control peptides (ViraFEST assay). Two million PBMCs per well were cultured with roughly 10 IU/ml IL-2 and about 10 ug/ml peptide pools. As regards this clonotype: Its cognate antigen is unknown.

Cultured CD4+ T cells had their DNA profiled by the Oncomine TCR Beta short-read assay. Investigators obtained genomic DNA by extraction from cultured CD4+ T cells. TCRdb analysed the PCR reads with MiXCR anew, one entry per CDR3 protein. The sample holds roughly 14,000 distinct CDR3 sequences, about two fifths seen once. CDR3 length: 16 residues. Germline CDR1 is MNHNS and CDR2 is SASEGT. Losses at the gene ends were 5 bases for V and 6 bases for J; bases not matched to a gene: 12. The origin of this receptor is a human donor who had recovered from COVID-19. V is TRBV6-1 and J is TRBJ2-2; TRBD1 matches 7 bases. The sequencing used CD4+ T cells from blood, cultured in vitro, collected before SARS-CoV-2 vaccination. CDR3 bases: TGTGCCAGCAGTCGCACAGGGGCGGAAGGGGCCGGGGAGCTGTTTTTT. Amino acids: CASSRTGAEGAGELFF.